This record covers a single T cell receptor (beta chain). Its antigen is not known. The entry originates in a study of radiotherapy plus CTLA-4 blockade in lung cancer. Study overall: Overall, around 18% of patients showed an objective response, while roughly 28% attained disease control.

V lost 0 bases, J lost 5 bases, and 13 bases lay in between. The CDR3 totals 16 residues. Germline V gene lookup returns CDR1 LGHNA and CDR2 YSLEER. TCRdb's copy holds only in-frame clones and misses some; the assay was immunoSEQ multiplex PCR. Among 50,000 to 65,000 clones listed, around 79% were seen once. Chemo-refractory metastatic non-small-cell lung cancer patients were treated with focal radiation plus CTLA-4 blockade with ipilimumab. Points from the study as a whole: There was expansion of tumor-derived TCR clones in blood after radiotherapy plus ipilimumab. Increased serum interferon-beta after radiation also reportedly predicted response strongly.

The receptor's source is a human donor with non-small cell lung cancer who had a complete response to radiotherapy plus ipilimumab. The material sequenced was peripheral blood, taken from a patient treated with radiotherapy plus ipilimumab. This chain joins TRBV4-3 and TRBJ2-2; the D gene is possibly TRBD1 (6 bases). CDR3 sequence (DNA): TGCGCCAGCAGCCAAGACGCGACAGGTGATACCGGGGAGCTGTTTTTT. It encodes CASSQDATGDTGELFF.